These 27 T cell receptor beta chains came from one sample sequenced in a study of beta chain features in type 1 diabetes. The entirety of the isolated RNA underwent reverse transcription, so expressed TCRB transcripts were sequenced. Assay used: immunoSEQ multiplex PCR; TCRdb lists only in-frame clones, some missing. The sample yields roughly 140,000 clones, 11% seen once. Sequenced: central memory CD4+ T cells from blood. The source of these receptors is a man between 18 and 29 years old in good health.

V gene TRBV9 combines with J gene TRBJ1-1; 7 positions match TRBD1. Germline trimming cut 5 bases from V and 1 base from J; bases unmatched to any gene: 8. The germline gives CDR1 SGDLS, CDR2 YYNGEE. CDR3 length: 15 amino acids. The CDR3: CASRSTGTANTEAFF. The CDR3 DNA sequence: TGTGCCAGCAGATCCACCGGGACAGCGAACACTGAAGCTTTCTTT.

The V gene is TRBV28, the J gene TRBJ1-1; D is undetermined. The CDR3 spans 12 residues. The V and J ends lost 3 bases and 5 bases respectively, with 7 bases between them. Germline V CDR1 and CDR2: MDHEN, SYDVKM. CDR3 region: CASSFPPTEAFF. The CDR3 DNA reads TGTGCCAGCAGTTTTCCCCCGACTGAAGCTTTCTTT.

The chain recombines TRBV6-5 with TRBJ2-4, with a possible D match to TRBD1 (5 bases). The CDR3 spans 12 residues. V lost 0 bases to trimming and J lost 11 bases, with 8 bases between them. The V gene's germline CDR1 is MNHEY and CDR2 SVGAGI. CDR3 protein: CASSYSRTLQYF. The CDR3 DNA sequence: TGTGCCAGCAGTTACTCTAGGACACTTCAGTACTTC.

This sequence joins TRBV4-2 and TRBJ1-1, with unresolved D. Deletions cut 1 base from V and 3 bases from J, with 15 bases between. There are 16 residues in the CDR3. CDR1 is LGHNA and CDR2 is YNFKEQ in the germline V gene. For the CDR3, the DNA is TGTGCCAGCAGCCAAGTCGCAGTTGTGATAGACACTGAAGCTTTCTTT. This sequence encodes CASSQVAVVIDTEAFF.

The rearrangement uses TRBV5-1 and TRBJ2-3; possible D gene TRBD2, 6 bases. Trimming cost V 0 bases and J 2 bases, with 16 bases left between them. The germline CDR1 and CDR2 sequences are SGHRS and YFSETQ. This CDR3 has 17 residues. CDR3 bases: TGCGCCAGCAGCTTGGCCTGGAGGGGCCAAAACACAGATACGCAGTATTTT. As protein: CASSLAWRGQNTDTQYF.

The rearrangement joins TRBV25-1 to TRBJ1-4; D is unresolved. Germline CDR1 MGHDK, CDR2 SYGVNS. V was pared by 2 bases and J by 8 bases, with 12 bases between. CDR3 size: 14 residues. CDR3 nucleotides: TGTGCCAGCAGTGAACGGACCTTTAGCGAAAAACTGTTTTTT. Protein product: CASSERTFSEKLFF.

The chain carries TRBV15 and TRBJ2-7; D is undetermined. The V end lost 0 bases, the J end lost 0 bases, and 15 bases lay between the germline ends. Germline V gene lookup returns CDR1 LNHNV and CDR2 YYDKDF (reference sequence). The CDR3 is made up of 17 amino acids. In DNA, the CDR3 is TGTGCCACCAGCAGAGATTTGCGACCGTCGAGCTCCTACGAGCAGTACTTC. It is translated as CATSRDLRPSSSYEQYF.

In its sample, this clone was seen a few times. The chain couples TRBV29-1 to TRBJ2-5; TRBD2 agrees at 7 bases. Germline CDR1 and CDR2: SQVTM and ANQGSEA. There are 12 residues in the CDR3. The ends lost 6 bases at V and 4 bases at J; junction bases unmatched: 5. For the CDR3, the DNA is TGCAGCGTGGAGCGGGATCTAGAGACCCAGTACTTC. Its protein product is CSVERDLETQYF.

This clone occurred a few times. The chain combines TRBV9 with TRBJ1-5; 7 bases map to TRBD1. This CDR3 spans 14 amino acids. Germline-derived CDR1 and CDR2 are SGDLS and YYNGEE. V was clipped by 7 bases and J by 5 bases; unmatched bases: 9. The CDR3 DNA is TGTGCCAGCGGCAAGGACAGGACATATCAGCCCCAGCATTTT. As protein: CASGKDRTYQPQHF.

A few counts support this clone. The CDR3 protein is CASELGGYGYTF. CDR3 nucleotides: TGTGCCAGCGAACTCGGGGGCTATGGCTACACCTTC. The chain has TRBV28 and TRBJ1-2; D may be TRBD1 (5 bases). The CDR3 loop spans 12 amino acids. V dropped 8 bases and J dropped 4 bases, with 11 bases sitting between them. Germline CDR1 is MDHEN and CDR2 is SYDVKM.

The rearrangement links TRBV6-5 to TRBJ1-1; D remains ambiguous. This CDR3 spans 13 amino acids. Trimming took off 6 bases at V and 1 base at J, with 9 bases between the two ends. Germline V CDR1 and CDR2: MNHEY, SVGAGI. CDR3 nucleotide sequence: TGTGCCAGCAGCCCAGACCAGAACACTGAAGCTTTCTTT. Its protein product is CASSPDQNTEAFF.

Written as DNA, the CDR3 is TGTGCCAGCAACCCTCCGGGACAGGGGGCGTCTGAAGCTTTCTTT. It specifies CASNPPGQGASEAFF. The chain carries TRBV28 and TRBJ1-1, with 12 bases fitting TRBD1. The CDR3 is made up of 15 amino acids. Per germline, CDR1 MDHEN and CDR2 SYDVKM. Trimming at V came to 7 bases and at J to 6 bases, leaving 9 bases not matched to a gene.

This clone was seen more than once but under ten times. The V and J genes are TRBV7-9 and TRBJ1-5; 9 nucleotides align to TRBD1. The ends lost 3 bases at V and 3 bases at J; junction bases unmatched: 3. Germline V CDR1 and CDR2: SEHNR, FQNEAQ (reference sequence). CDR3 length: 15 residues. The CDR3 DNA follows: TGTGCCAGCAGCTTGGGACAGGGAAACAATCAGCCCCAGCATTTT. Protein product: CASSLGQGNNQPQHF.

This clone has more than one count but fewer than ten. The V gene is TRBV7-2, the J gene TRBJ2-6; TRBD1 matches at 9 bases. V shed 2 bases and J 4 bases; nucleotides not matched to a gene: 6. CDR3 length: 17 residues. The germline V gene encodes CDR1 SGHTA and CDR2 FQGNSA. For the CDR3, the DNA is TGTGCCAGCAGCTTACGGACAGGGGTGGCCGGGGCCAACGTCCTGACTTTC. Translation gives CASSLRTGVAGANVLTF.

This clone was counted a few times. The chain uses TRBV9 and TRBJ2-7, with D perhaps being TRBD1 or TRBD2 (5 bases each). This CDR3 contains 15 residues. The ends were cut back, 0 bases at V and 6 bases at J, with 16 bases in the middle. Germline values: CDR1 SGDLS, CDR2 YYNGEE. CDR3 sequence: CASSVEGGGGFEQYF. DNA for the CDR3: TGTGCCAGCAGCGTAGAAGGTGGGGGTGGCTTCGAGCAGTACTTC. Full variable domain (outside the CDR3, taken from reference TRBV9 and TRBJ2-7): DSGVTQTPKHLITATGQRVTLRCSPRSGDLSVYWYQQSLDQGLQFLIQYYNGEERAKGNILERFSAQQFPDLHSELNLSSLELGDSALYFCASSVEGGGGFEQYFGPGTRLTVT.

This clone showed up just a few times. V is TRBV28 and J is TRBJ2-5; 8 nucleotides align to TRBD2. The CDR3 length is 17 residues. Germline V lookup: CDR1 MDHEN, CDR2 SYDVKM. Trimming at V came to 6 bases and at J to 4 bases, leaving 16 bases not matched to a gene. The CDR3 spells CASSTTPGTRDTETQYF. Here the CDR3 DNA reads TGTGCCAGCAGCACAACACCCGGGACTAGGGACACAGAGACCCAGTACTTC.

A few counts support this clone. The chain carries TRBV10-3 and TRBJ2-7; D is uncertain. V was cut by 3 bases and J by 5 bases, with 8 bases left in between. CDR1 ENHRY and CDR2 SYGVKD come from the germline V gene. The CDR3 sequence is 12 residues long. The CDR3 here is CAISDSGHEQYF. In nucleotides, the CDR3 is TGTGCCATCAGTGATTCAGGCCACGAGCAGTACTTC.

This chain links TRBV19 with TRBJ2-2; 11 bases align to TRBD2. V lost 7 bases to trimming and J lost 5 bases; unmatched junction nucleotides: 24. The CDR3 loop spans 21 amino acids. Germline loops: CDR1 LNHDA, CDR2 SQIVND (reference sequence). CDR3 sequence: CASTPDRPAGLAVLKTGELFF. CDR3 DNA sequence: TGTGCCAGTACCCCTGACCGTCCGGCGGGACTAGCGGTCCTTAAAACCGGGGAGCTGTTTTTT.

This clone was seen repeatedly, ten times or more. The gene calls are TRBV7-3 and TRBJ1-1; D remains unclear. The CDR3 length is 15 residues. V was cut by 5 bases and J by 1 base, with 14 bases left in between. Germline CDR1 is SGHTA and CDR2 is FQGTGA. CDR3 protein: CASSPSGSSNTEAFF. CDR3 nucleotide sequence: TGTGCCAGCAGCCCAAGCGGCAGCTCGAACACTGAAGCTTTCTTT.

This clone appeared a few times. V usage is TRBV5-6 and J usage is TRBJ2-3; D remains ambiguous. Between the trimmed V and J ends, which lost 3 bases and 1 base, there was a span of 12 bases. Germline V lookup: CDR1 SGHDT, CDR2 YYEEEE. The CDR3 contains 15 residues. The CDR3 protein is CASSYDNRGTDTQYF. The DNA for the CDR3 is TGTGCCAGCAGCTACGACAATCGGGGCACAGATACGCAGTATTTT. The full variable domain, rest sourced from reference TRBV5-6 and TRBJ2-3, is DAGVTQSPTHLIKTRGQQVTLRCSPKSGHDTVSWYQQALGQGPQFIFQYYEEEERQRGNFPDRFSGHQFPNYSSELNVNALLLGDSALYLCASSYDNRGTDTQYFGPGTRLTVL.

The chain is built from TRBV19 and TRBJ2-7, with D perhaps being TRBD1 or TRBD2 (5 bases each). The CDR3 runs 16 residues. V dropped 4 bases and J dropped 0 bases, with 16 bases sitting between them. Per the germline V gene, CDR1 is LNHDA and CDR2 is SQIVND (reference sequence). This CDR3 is CASSSLGRRSSYEQYF. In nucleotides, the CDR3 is TGTGCCAGTAGTAGCCTGGGACGGCGGAGCTCCTACGAGCAGTACTTC.

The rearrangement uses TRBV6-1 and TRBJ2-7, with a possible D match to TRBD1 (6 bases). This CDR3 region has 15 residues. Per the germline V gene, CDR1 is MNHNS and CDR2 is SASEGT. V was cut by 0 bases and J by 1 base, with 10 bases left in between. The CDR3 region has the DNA TGTGCCAGCAGTGAAGCGGCAGGGGTATCCTACGAGCAGTACTTC. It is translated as CASSEAAGVSYEQYF.

The CDR3 sequence: CASRGMEGLGNQPQHF. The CDR3 coding sequence is TGTGCCAGCAGGGGAATGGAGGGGTTGGGCAATCAGCCCCAGCATTTT. The chain employs TRBV2 and TRBJ1-5, with D possibly being TRBD1 (5 bases). Germline CDR1 is SNHLY and CDR2 is FYNNEI. The CDR3 runs 16 residues. Trimming removed 6 bases at V and 2 bases at J, with 17 bases between.

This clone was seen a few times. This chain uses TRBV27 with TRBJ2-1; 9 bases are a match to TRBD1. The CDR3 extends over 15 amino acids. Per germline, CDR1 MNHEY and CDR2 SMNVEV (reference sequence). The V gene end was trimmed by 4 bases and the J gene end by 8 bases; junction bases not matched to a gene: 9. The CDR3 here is CASSSWDRVWDEQFF. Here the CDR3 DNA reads TGTGCCAGCAGTTCATGGGACAGGGTTTGGGATGAGCAGTTCTTC.

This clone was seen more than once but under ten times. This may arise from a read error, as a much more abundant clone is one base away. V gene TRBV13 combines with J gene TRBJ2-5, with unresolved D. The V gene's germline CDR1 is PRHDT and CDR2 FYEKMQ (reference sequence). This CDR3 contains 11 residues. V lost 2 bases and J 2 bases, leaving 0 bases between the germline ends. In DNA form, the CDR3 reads TGTGCCAGCAGCTTACAAGAGACCCAGTACTTC. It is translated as CASSLQETQYF. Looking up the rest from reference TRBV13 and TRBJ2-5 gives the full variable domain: AAGVIQSPRHLIKEKRETATLKCYPIPRHDTVYWYQQGPGQDPQFLISFYEKMQSDKGSIPDRFSAQQFSDYHSELNMSSLELGDSALYFCASSLQETQYFGPGTRLLVL.

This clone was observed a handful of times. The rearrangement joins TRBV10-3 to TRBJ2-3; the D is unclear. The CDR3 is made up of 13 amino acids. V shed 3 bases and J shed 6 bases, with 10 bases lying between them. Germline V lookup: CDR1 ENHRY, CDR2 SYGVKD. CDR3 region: CAISDLRSDTQYF. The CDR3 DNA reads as TGTGCCATCAGTGATCTTCGTTCGGATACGCAGTATTTT.

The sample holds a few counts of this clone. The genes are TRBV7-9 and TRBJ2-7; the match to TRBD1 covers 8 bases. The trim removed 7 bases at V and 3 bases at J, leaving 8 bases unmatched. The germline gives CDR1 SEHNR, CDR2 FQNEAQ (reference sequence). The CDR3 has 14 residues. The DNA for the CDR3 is TGTGCCAGCAACCCCACAGGGGGAGTCTACGAGCAGTACTTC. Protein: CASNPTGGVYEQYF.